These 2 T cell receptor beta chains share one sample of origin, sequenced in a study of blood T cell repertoires in COVID-19. The protocol was immunoSEQ multiplex PCR, while the TCRdb copy is restricted to in-frame clones and leaves out a portion. The table shows roughly 250,000 clones, with approximately 83% occurring only once. The specimen sequenced was peripheral blood. The receptors shown here come from a woman aged 80 or over with acute or convalescent COVID-19.

The chain links TRBV6-5 to TRBJ1-5; D possibly corresponds to TRBD1 (5 bases). CDR3 size: 15 residues. Germline V gene lookup returns CDR1 MNHEY and CDR2 SVGAGI. V was clipped by 9 bases and J by 2 bases, with 17 bases between them. The CDR3 nucleotides read TGTGCCAGTTTACCCAGGGATAGGGGCAATCAGCCCCAGCATTTT. Amino acids: CASLPRDRGNQPQHF.

This clone was seen a handful of times. V is TRBV10-3 and J is TRBJ2-3; 9 bases align to TRBD1. The CDR3 spans 18 residues. J lost 2 bases, V lost 5 bases, and 14 bases had no gene match. The V gene's germline CDR1 is ENHRY and CDR2 SYGVKD. The CDR3 is CAISPGTGFSGVTDTQYF. The DNA for the CDR3 is TGTGCCATCAGTCCCGGGACAGGGTTTTCGGGTGTCACAGATACGCAGTATTTT.